A selection of T cell receptor beta chains follows, all from one sample in a study of shared clonotypes between healthy human individuals. Data came from immunoSEQ multiplex PCR; TCRdb stores just in-frame clones and leaves some out. The table records around 1.1 million clones, 77% of them present only once. The sample taken for sequencing was memory CD4+ T cells from PBMCs. All receptors derive from a man aged 18 to 35 in good health. Some clones in this sample may be carry-over from other donors' samples. Each CDR3 is given with its conserved first and last residue. D genes are given only for firm matches. For some rows the clone size is stated as once, few or many, or as a class when expanded; others skip it.

d_call	clone_size	v_call	j_call	cdr3_aa	cdr3_nt
NA	NA	TRBV19	TRBJ1-5	CASSPQNQPQHF	TGTGCCAGTAGCCCCCAAAATCAGCCCCAGCATTTT
TRBD1	NA	TRBV7-3	TRBJ2-5	CASSSPDRGHGFGSQETQYF	TGTGCCAGCAGCTCACCCGACAGGGGGCATGGTTTTGGTAGCCAAGAGACCCAGTACTTC
NA	few	TRBV9	TRBJ2-7	CASSTEGGGSEQYF	TGTGCCAGCAGCACTGAGGGGGGAGGATCCGAGCAGTACTTC
NA	NA	TRBV27	TRBJ1-5	CASSLSPLSLQPQHF	TGTGCCAGCAGTTTATCGCCTCTCTCGCTTCAGCCCCAGCATTTT
TRBD2	few	TRBV9	TRBJ2-7	CASSVGVSGSLHEQYF	TGTGCCAGCAGCGTAGGGGTAAGCGGGAGCCTCCACGAGCAGTACTTC
NA	NA	TRBV5-1	TRBJ1-5	CASSPGAGMPQHF	TGCGCCAGCAGCCCCGGAGCGGGGATGCCCCAGCATTTT
NA	few	TRBV4-2	TRBJ2-5	CASSQGSIGTTQYF	TGTGCCAGCAGCCAAGGTTCCATCGGGACAACCCAGTACTTC
NA	few	TRBV28	TRBJ2-5	CASSLRQAQETQYF	TGTGCCAGCAGTTTAAGGCAGGCCCAAGAGACCCAGTACTTC
NA	NA	TRBV7-2	TRBJ2-7	CASSYMGSQSSYEQYF	TGTGCCAGCAGCTATATGGGGTCTCAGAGCTCCTACGAGCAGTACTTC
TRBD1	NA	TRBV5-1	TRBJ2-7	CASSFGTGGDEQYF	TGCGCCAGCAGCTTCGGGACAGGGGGTGACGAGCAGTACTTC
NA	once	TRBV2	TRBJ2-7	CAITGSPGTTYEQYF	TGTGCCATTACAGGGAGTCCAGGGACAACCTACGAGCAGTACTTC
NA	NA	TRBV6-5	TRBJ1-3	CASSRGTSGNTIYF	TGTGCCAGCAGTCGAGGGACCTCTGGAAACACCATATATTTT
TRBD1	NA	TRBV7-2	TRBJ1-5	CASSLQGTGGNQPQHF	TGTGCCAGCAGCTTACAAGGGACAGGGGGCAATCAGCCCCAGCATTTT
TRBD1	NA	TRBV27	TRBJ1-1	CASSRQGGTEAFF	TGTGCCAGCAGTAGACAGGGGGGCACTGAAGCTTTCTTT
TRBD2	NA	TRBV5-1	TRBJ2-1	CASSRLAGVNNEQFF	TGCGCCAGCAGTCGACTAGCGGGAGTAAACAATGAGCAGTTCTTC
TRBD1	NA	TRBV11-2	TRBJ2-5	CASSNDRAETQYF	TGTGCCAGCAGCAACGACAGGGCGGAGACCCAGTACTTC
NA	NA	TRBV5-4	TRBJ2-1	CASSPAGGQYNEQFF	TGTGCCAGCAGCCCCGCTGGTGGCCAGTACAATGAGCAGTTCTTC
NA	NA	TRBV5-5	TRBJ2-7	CASSAGPGNEQYF	TGTGCCAGCAGCGCCGGGCCGGGCAACGAGCAGTACTTC
TRBD1	many	TRBV5-1	TRBJ1-1	CASSIDRAGTEAFF	TGCGCCAGCAGCATTGACAGGGCTGGCACTGAAGCTTTCTTT
NA	NA	TRBV7-8	TRBJ2-7	CASSFRGGDEQYF	TGTGCCAGCAGCTTCAGAGGGGGGGACGAGCAGTACTTC
TRBD1	NA	TRBV14	TRBJ2-3	CASSLGTGGKYF	TGTGCCAGCAGCCTAGGGACAGGGGGCAAGTATTTT
NA	NA	TRBV5-1	TRBJ1-4	CASSLGLGGEKLFF	TGCGCCAGCAGCTTGGGCCTGGGGGGTGAAAAACTGTTTTTT
TRBD1	NA	TRBV18	TRBJ2-5	CASSPRGQETQYF	TGTGCCAGCTCACCCAGGGGGCAAGAGACCCAGTACTTC
NA	NA	TRBV6-5	TRBJ1-1	CASRLIIGNTEAFF	TGTGCCAGCAGACTGATTATCGGGAACACTGAAGCTTTCTTT
TRBD1	few	TRBV27	TRBJ1-2	CASSQTESGGYGYTF	TGTGCCAGCAGTCAGACCGAATCAGGGGGCTATGGCTACACCTTC
NA	NA	TRBV25-1	TRBJ2-1	CASGREDRPNNEQFF	TGTGCCAGCGGGCGGGAGGACAGGCCCAACAATGAGCAGTTCTTC
TRBD2	NA	TRBV5-4	TRBJ2-1	CASSPSGSGTYNEQFF	TGTGCCAGCAGCCCTAGCGGGAGTGGGACTTACAATGAGCAGTTCTTC
TRBD1	NA	TRBV29-1	TRBJ2-7	CSATGDWDEQYF	TGCAGCGCCACAGGGGATTGGGACGAGCAGTACTTC
NA	NA	TRBV29-1	TRBJ1-4	CSALGSNNEKLFF	TGCAGCGCGCTGGGATCGAATAATGAAAAACTGTTTTTT
TRBD1	few	TRBV6-5	TRBJ1-5	CASSYSGGAGNQPQHF	TGTGCCAGCAGTTACTCAGGGGGCGCGGGCAATCAGCCCCAGCATTTT
NA	few	TRBV4-1	TRBJ1-1	CASSQPVLNTEAFF	TGCGCCAGCAGCCAACCCGTCCTGAACACTGAAGCTTTCTTT
NA	NA	TRBV11-3	TRBJ2-1	CASSLQGYNEQFF	TGTGCCAGCAGCTTACAGGGGTACAATGAGCAGTTCTTC
TRBD1	NA	TRBV5-1	TRBJ2-1	CASSLEPGQGFPFFPYNEQFF	TGCGCCAGCAGCTTGGAACCGGGACAGGGGTTCCCCTTTTTCCCTTACAATGAGCAGTTCTTC
TRBD1	NA	TRBV27	TRBJ2-5	CASTPGNRGLQETQYF	TGTGCCAGCACCCCGGGGAACAGGGGGCTTCAAGAGACCCAGTACTTC
NA	NA	TRBV28	TRBJ2-7	CASRAESMSYEQYF	TGTGCCAGCCGTGCGGAAAGCATGAGCTACGAGCAGTACTTC
TRBD1	NA	TRBV27	TRBJ1-1	CASSFDRGMNTEAFF	TGTGCCAGCAGTTTTGACAGGGGGATGAACACTGAAGCTTTCTTT
NA	few	TRBV6-1	TRBJ1-5	CASSARSNQPQHF	TGTGCCAGCAGTGCCAGGAGCAATCAGCCCCAGCATTTT
NA	NA	TRBV5-4	TRBJ1-2	CASSLDTGREIRGYTF	TGTGCCAGCAGCTTGGATACCGGCAGGGAAATTAGAGGCTACACCTTC
NA	NA	TRBV15	TRBJ1-5	CATSRTVDNQPQHF	TGTGCCACCAGCAGGACAGTAGACAATCAGCCCCAGCATTTT
NA	NA	TRBV5-1	TRBJ1-1	CASSLGTEGTEAFF	TGCGCCAGCAGCTTAGGGACGGAGGGGACTGAAGCTTTCTTT
TRBD1	once	TRBV5-1	TRBJ1-1	CASSSNDRVGSFF	TGCGCCAGCAGCTCGAATGACAGGGTCGGGTCTTTCTTT
NA	NA	TRBV29-1	TRBJ2-3	CSVVASGTDTQYF	TGCAGCGTTGTTGCGAGCGGCACAGATACGCAGTATTTT
TRBD1	NA	TRBV5-5	TRBJ1-4	CASSRDRAATNEKLFF	TGTGCCAGCAGCCGAGACAGGGCTGCAACTAATGAAAAACTGTTTTTT
TRBD1	NA	TRBV28	TRBJ1-1	CASSLPQGIEAFF	TGTGCCAGCAGTTTACCACAGGGGATTGAAGCTTTCTTT
NA	few	TRBV5-4	TRBJ1-1	CASSHDRNIEAFF	TGTGCCAGCAGCCACGACAGGAATATCGAAGCTTTCTTT
NA	NA	TRBV27	TRBJ1-2	CASSLTGLTYGYTF	TGTGCCAGCAGTCTTACAGGGTTGACCTATGGCTACACCTTC
NA	NA	TRBV25-1	TRBJ1-4	CASSVTGSSEKLFF	TGTGCCAGCAGTGTTACAGGGTCTAGCGAAAAACTGTTTTTT
NA	NA	TRBV27	TRBJ2-2	CASSLLGSGTGELFF	TGTGCCAGCAGTTTACTCGGGAGCGGCACCGGGGAGCTGTTTTTT
NA	NA	TRBV28	TRBJ2-1	CASSIFGTGDPFF	TGTGCCAGCAGTATATTCGGGACTGGGGACCCGTTCTTC
TRBD1	few	TRBV18	TRBJ2-7	CASSPQPGGEQYF	TGTGCCAGCTCACCCCAGCCAGGGGGCGAGCAGTACTTC
TRBD1	once	TRBV2	TRBJ1-5	CASSEDRGRVQPQHF	TGTGCCAGCAGTGAAGACAGGGGGCGGGTTCAGCCCCAGCATTTT
NA	once	TRBV9	TRBJ2-5	CASSAQPGIQETQYF	TGTGCCAGCAGCGCCCAGCCTGGCATACAAGAGACCCAGTACTTC
NA	NA	TRBV29-1	TRBJ1-2	CSVGTLTGWEGYTF	TGCAGCGTTGGTACCCTAACAGGGTGGGAAGGCTACACCTTC
NA	NA	TRBV19	TRBJ1-4	CASRNTGRGEKLFF	TGTGCCAGTAGAAACACAGGGCGCGGGGAAAAACTGTTTTTT
NA	NA	TRBV6-1	TRBJ1-3	CASSEVFTGNTIYF	TGTGCCAGCAGTGAAGTCTTTACTGGAAACACCATATATTTT